The 5 T cell receptor beta chains listed next were all sequenced from one sample in a study of blood T cell repertoires in COVID-19. Clones were read by immunoSEQ multiplex PCR, and TCRdb kept only the in-frame ones, dropping some. The sample contains 300,000 to 400,000 clones, 90% of which appear only once. The sample was peripheral blood. The receptors shown here come from a woman in her thirties with COVID-19, enrolled during active disease.

The gene calls are TRBV2 and TRBJ2-7; tentatively, D is TRBD1 (6 bases). Trimming took off 9 bases at V and 1 base at J, with 7 bases between the two ends. CDR3 length: 11 residues. From germline, CDR1 is SNHLY and CDR2 FYNNEI. The CDR3 DNA reads TGTGCCAGTACAGGGTCCTACGAGCAGTACTTC. Its translation is CASTGSYEQYF.

The chain carries TRBV2 and TRBJ1-2, with 8 bases aligning to TRBD1. The CDR3 contains 13 residues. CDR1 is SNHLY and CDR2 is FYNNEI in the germline V gene. The J segment lost 5 bases and the V segment lost 5 bases, leaving 4 bases of the junction unmatched. The chain's CDR3 is CASSTQGGYGYTF. The CDR3 region has the DNA TGTGCCAGCAGTACACAGGGGGGGTATGGCTACACCTTC.

The chain has TRBV19 and TRBJ2-7; TRBD1 might be the D (6 bases). From germline, CDR1 is LNHDA and CDR2 SQIVND (reference sequence). The CDR3 is made up of 13 amino acids. Trimming removed 2 bases from V and 3 bases from J, with 8 bases in between. CDR3 nucleotides: TGTGCCAGTAGTATAACGACAGGCTACGAGCAGTACTTC. It codes for CASSITTGYEQYF.

This clone was picked up one time. The V gene is TRBV9, the J gene TRBJ2-1; 10 bases line up with TRBD2. Germline-derived CDR1 and CDR2 are SGDLS and YYNGEE. The CDR3 consists of 16 residues. Trimming took 4 bases from V and 0 from J; bases not matched to a gene: 4. CDR3 bases: TGTGCCAGCAGCACTCGACTAGCGGGCTCCTACAATGAGCAGTTCTTC. Translation gives CASSTRLAGSYNEQFF.

The genes are TRBV2 and TRBJ1-1; unclear D gene. V was shortened by 2 bases and J by 0 bases, with 13 bases between the two germline ends. CDR1 SNHLY and CDR2 FYNNEI come from the germline V gene. The CDR3 is 16 residues long. This CDR3 is CASSESGALMNTEAFF. The CDR3 coding sequence is TGTGCCAGCAGTGAATCGGGAGCCCTGATGAACACTGAAGCTTTCTTT.